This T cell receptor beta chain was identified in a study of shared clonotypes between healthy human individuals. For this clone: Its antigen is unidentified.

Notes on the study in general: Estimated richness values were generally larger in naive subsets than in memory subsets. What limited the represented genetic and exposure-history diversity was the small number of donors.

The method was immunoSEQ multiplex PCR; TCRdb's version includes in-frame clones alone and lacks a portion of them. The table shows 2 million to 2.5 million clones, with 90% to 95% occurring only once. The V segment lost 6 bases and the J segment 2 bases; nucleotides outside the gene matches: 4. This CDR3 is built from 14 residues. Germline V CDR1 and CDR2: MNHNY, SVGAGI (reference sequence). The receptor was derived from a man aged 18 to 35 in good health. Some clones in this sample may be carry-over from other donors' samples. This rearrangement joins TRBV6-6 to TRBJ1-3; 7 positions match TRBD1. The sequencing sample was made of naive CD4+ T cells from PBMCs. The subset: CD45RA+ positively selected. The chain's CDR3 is CASSRQGAGNTIYF. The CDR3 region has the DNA TGTGCCAGCAGCAGACAGGGTGCTGGAAACACCATATATTTT.